This T cell receptor beta chain was recorded in a study of CD4 T cells in relation to SARS-CoV-2 and coronaviruses. At the level of the study: TCR beta CDR3s were sequenced after roughly ten-day antigen culture of PBMCs. Study-level points and caveats: The cross-reactivity analysis covered only spike protein, not other viral proteins.

Looked up from germline, CDR1 is SGHVS and CDR2 is FQNEAQ. CDR3 size: 17 residues. V was shortened by 1 base and J by 1 base, with 13 bases between the two germline ends. This clone turned up a few times. Its antigen is still unknown. Libraries were prepared by immunoSEQ multiplex PCR; TCRdb keeps only in-frame clonotypes and omits some of them. Among some 25,000 clones listed, roughly 76% were seen once. CD4+ T cells from unexposed donors were obtained before the COVID-19 pandemic (2011-2018). After about 10 days of culture, CD4+ T cells were isolated. This sequence was found in a human donor in good health. The chain is built from TRBV7-8 and TRBJ2-2; TRBD2 is a possible D gene (5 bases). Material: CD4+ T cells from PBMCs, cultured in vitro. As DNA, the CDR3 is TGTGCCAGCAGCTTAGGTAGAGGGAAAGTGAACACCGGGGAGCTGTTTTTT. This encodes CASSLGRGKVNTGELFF.